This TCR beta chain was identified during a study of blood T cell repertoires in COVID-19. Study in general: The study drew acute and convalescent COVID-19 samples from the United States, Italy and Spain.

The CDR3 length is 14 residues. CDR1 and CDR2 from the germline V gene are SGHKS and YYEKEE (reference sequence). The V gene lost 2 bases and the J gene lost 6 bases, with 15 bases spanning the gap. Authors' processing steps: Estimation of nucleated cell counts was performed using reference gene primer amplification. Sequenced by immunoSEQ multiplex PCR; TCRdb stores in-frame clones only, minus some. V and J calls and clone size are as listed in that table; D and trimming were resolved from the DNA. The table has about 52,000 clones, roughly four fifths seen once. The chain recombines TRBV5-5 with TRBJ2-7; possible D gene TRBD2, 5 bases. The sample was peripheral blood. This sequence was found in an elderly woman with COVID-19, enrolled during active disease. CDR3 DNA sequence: TGTGCCAGCAGCTTTCGGCTAGCTCCCTCCGAGCAGTACTTC. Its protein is CASSFRLAPSEQYF. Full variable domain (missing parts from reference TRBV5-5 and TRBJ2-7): DAGVTQSPTHLIKTRGQQVTLRCSPISGHKSVSWYQQVLGQGPQFIFQYYEKEERGRGNFPDRFSARQFPNYSSELNVNALLLGDSALYLCASSFRLAPSEQYFGPGTRLTVT.